This T cell receptor beta chain came from a study of cytomegalovirus exposure and HLA in healthy donors. Germline V gene lookup returns CDR1 MNHEY and CDR2 SVGAGI. The CDR3 spans 12 residues. With 5 bases removed from V and 5 bases from J, the gap between germline ends came to 9 bases. While the first cohort had 500 to 700 subjects, the donors belonged to the separate validation cohort of 120 subjects. Generated by immunoSEQ multiplex PCR, the TCRdb table keeps only in-frame clones and is missing some. Here the sample spans approximately 270,000 clones, nearly 90% being singletons. With regard to this clone: Its antigen is not identified.

Regarding the study as a whole: It was confirmed in vitro that a few of the CMV-associated chains were specific for CMV antigens.

The sample was PBMCs. The clonotype comes from a young woman in good health and CMV-seronegative. This chain uses TRBV6-5 with TRBJ1-2, with a weak D call TRBD1 (5 bases). The CDR3 DNA is TGTGCCAGCAGTCCGGGGGGTTATGGCTACACCTTC. Protein sequence: CASSPGGYGYTF.